The next 32 T cell receptor beta chains were all read from a single sample in a study of CD8 T cells in Susac syndrome. An input of about 0.5 to 1 ug of RNA was subjected to reverse transcription using random hexamers. MiXCR, run by TCRdb on the immunoSEQ multiplex PCR reads, gives a single entry per CDR3 protein. In the table there are some 110,000 distinct CDR3 sequences, around 94% of which are singletons. What was sequenced was CD4+ T cells from PBMCs. All receptors derive from a human donor with multiple sclerosis.

This chain's CDR3 is CASSFGGSGYGYTF. CDR3 nucleotide sequence: TGTGCCAGCAGTTTCGGGGGGAGCGGCTATGGCTACACCTTC. This chain joins TRBV28 and TRBJ1-2, with D maybe TRBD1 (5 bases). Germline V lookup: CDR1 MDHEN, CDR2 SYDVKM. V was trimmed by 3 bases and J by 4 bases, leaving 12 bases between them. The CDR3 runs to 14 residues.

In regard to this clonotype: The junction shows a germline mismatch at one end, possibly a read error. This chain joins TRBV3-1 and TRBJ1-5, with D uncertain. CDR1 and CDR2 from the germline V gene are LGHDT and YNNKEL (reference sequence). There are 15 residues in the CDR3. For the CDR3, the DNA is TGTGCCAGCAGCCAAGGAGCGGTGGGCAATCAGCCCCAGCAATTT. It codes for CASSQGAVGNQPQQF.

This chain links TRBV28 with TRBJ1-5, with a possible D match to TRBD1 (5 bases). The germline CDR1 and CDR2 sequences are MDHEN and SYDVKM. With 6 bases removed from V and 6 bases from J, the gap between germline ends came to 21 bases. The CDR3 runs 16 residues. The CDR3: CASSRTQGSSSQPQHF. CDR3 in DNA: TGTGCCAGCAGCCGTACTCAGGGCTCTTCGTCTCAGCCCCAGCATTTT.

This chain uses TRBV9 with TRBJ1-3; TRBD1 aligns across 11 bases. This CDR3 is 17 amino acids long. Germline CDR1 reads SGDLS; CDR2 reads YYNGEE. V was pared by 4 bases and J by 2 bases, with 8 bases of the junction left unmatched. The chain's CDR3 is CASSPTGQGATGNTIYF. CDR3 coding DNA: TGTGCCAGCAGCCCAACCGGACAGGGGGCAACTGGAAACACCATATATTTT.

The chain uses TRBV7-9 and TRBJ1-1; unclear D gene. The length of the CDR3 is 15 residues. Trimming removed 7 bases at V and 9 bases at J, with 24 bases between. Germline V gene data show CDR1 as SEHNR and CDR2 as FQNEAQ (reference sequence). The CDR3 here is CASISKTDPLRKAFF. The CDR3 DNA sequence: TGTGCCAGCATCTCAAAAACGGACCCTTTGAGGAAAGCTTTCTTT.

V gene TRBV2 combines with J gene TRBJ1-2; a weak D match, TRBD1 (5 bases). The germline V gene encodes CDR1 SNHLY and CDR2 FYNNEI. There are 15 residues in the CDR3. V was trimmed by 3 bases and J by 6 bases, leaving 17 bases between them. The CDR3, as DNA: TGTGCCAGCAGTGATTTCGGGCAGGGTGGTAATGGCTACACCTTC. Translating it yields CASSDFGQGGNGYTF.

The rearrangement uses TRBV12-5 and TRBJ2-2; the D call may be TRBD1 or TRBD2 (5 bases each). V shed 0 bases and J shed 4 bases, with 12 bases lying between them. CDR1 and CDR2 (germline): LGHNT, FRNRAP. CDR3 size: 16 residues. CDR3 residues: CASGLVLRAGTGELFF. CDR3 DNA: TGTGCTAGTGGTTTGGTACTCAGGGCGGGCACCGGGGAGCTGTTTTTT.

CDR3 sequence (DNA): TGTGCCATCAGTGAGTCACGGAAAGGCTACACCTTC. This codes for CAISESRKGYTF. The chain combines TRBV10-3 with TRBJ1-2; D is unresolved. V was pared by 0 bases and J by 8 bases, with 7 bases between. The CDR3 is 12 residues long. Germline values: CDR1 ENHRY, CDR2 SYGVKD.

The genes are TRBV5-1 and TRBJ1-6, with D maybe TRBD1 (5 bases). V was pared by 2 bases and J by 7 bases, with 16 bases between. The CDR3 loop spans 16 amino acids. Germline CDR1 and CDR2: SGHRS and YFSETQ. The CDR3 is CASSFEGTAINSPLHF. Written as DNA, the CDR3 is TGCGCCAGCAGCTTCGAAGGGACCGCTATCAATTCACCCCTCCACTTT.

The rearrangement uses TRBV6-6 and TRBJ1-3; D is possibly TRBD1 (5 bases). The CDR3 runs 16 residues. In germline, CDR1 is MNHNY, CDR2 SVGAGI (reference sequence). V was shortened by 6 bases and J by 4 bases, with 19 bases between the two germline ends. This chain's CDR3 is CASSSGQGQIGNTIYF. CDR3 nucleotide sequence: TGTGCCAGCAGCTCAGGTCAGGGCCAGATCGGAAACACCATATATTTT.

The rearrangement links TRBV2 to TRBJ1-1; tentatively, D is TRBD1 (6 bases). Germline loops: CDR1 SNHLY, CDR2 FYNNEI. The CDR3 runs 13 residues. Deletions cut 9 bases from V and 1 base from J, with 12 bases between. The CDR3 here is CARKGRGNTEAFF. CDR3 DNA sequence: TGTGCCAGAAAGGGCAGGGGGAACACTGAAGCTTTCTTT.

The chain carries TRBV5-1 and TRBJ2-7; D remains ambiguous. V was pared by 0 bases and J by 3 bases, with 7 bases between. Germline loops: CDR1 SGHRS, CDR2 YFSETQ. There are 13 residues in the CDR3. The CDR3 nucleotides read TGCGCCAGCAGCTTGGCATCCGTCTACGAGCAGTACTTC. It yields the protein CASSLASVYEQYF.

This clonotype was found once. The chain links TRBV18 to TRBJ2-1, with D possibly called TRBD1 or TRBD2 (5 bases each). The CDR3 runs 16 residues. V shed 3 bases and J shed 2 bases, with 14 bases lying between them. The germline V gene has CDR1 KGHSH and CDR2 LQKENI. The CDR3: CASSPVPRGPYNEQFF. CDR3 nucleotides: TGTGCCAGCTCACCGGTTCCACGGGGCCCCTACAATGAGCAGTTCTTC.

This sequence joins TRBV24-1 and TRBJ1-2, with 8 nucleotides matching TRBD1. Losses at the gene ends were 4 bases for V and 7 bases for J; bases not matched to a gene: 4. The CDR3 has 13 amino acids. From germline, CDR1 is KGHDR and CDR2 SFDVKD. The CDR3 region has the DNA TGTGCCACCAGTGAATACGACAGGGGTGGCTACACCTTC. It encodes CATSEYDRGGYTF.

V and J are TRBV4-2 and TRBJ1-2, with TRBD1 as a possible D gene (5 bases). The V gene lost 0 bases and the J gene lost 3 bases, with 8 bases spanning the gap. The CDR3 is 14 amino acids. Germline-derived CDR1 and CDR2 are LGHNA and YNFKEQ. DNA for the CDR3: TGTGCCAGCAGCCAAGAGGGGGGAGACTATGGCTACACCTTC. Translated: CASSQEGGDYGYTF.

This clonotype was seen only once. V usage is TRBV30 and J usage is TRBJ2-5, with TRBD1 matching over 7 bases. V lost 5 bases to trimming and J lost 3 bases; unmatched junction nucleotides: 6. Germline V CDR1 and CDR2: GTSNPN, SVGIG (reference sequence). The CDR3 is 13 amino acids. CDR3 sequence reads: CAWCPGTEETQYF. The CDR3 DNA sequence: TGTGCCTGGTGCCCCGGGACAGAAGAGACCCAGTACTTC.

The chain has TRBV3-1 and TRBJ2-7; 8 bases are shared with TRBD1. This CDR3 has 14 amino acids. From germline, CDR1 is LGHDT and CDR2 YNNKEL (reference sequence). With 3 bases clipped from V and 5 bases from J, the junction kept 6 bases outside the gene matches. The CDR3: CASSHQGAVDEQYF. The CDR3 nucleotides read TGTGCCAGCAGCCATCAGGGGGCGGTCGACGAGCAGTACTTC.

The V and J genes are TRBV5-6 and TRBJ1-2; a weak D match, TRBD1 (6 bases). This CDR3 region has 13 residues. The germline CDR1 and CDR2 sequences are SGHDT and YYEEEE. V lost 4 bases and J 6 bases, leaving 13 bases between the germline ends. The CDR3, as DNA: TGTGCCAGCAGCCGGGGGCGAGGGGATGGCTACACCTTC. Residues: CASSRGRGDGYTF.

The V and J genes are TRBV5-1 and TRBJ2-2; D call uncertain. The length of the CDR3 is 12 residues. The germline V gene has CDR1 SGHRS and CDR2 YFSETQ. Trimming pared 6 bases from V and 5 bases from J, leaving 8 bases between. The CDR3 reads CASNHRTGELFF. The CDR3 DNA reads as TGCGCCAGCAATCACCGGACCGGGGAGCTGTTTTTT.

This chain links TRBV5-1 with TRBJ1-1; TRBD1 matches at 7 bases. The germline CDR1 and CDR2 sequences are SGHRS and YFSETQ. The CDR3 consists of 14 residues. Losses at the gene ends were 4 bases for V and 4 bases for J; bases not matched to a gene: 7. DNA for the CDR3: TGCGCCAGCAGCACCGACAGGGTAGGCACTGAAGCTTTCTTT. This gives the protein CASSTDRVGTEAFF. Filled out from reference TRBV5-1 and TRBJ1-1, the complete variable domain reads KAGVTQTPRYLIKTRGQQVTLSCSPISGHRSVSWYQQTPGQGLQFLFEYFSETQRNKGNFPGRFSGRQFSNSRSEMNVSTLELGDSALYLCASSTDRVGTEAFFGQGTRLTVV.

This sequence joins TRBV3-1 and TRBJ1-6, with D possibly being TRBD1 (5 bases). V was pared by 3 bases and J by 14 bases, with 17 bases between. CDR1 and CDR2 from the germline V gene are LGHDT and YNNKEL (reference sequence). The CDR3 length is 14 residues. The CDR3: CASSQARGPRALHF. CDR3 nucleotide sequence: TGTGCCAGCAGCCAGGCCCGGGGACCGAGAGCCCTCCACTTT.

With regard to this clonotype: The junction differs from germline at one of its ends, possibly a read error. V and J are TRBV14 and TRBJ1-5, with no clear D. Per the germline V gene, CDR1 is SGHDN and CDR2 is FVKESK. This CDR3 has 13 residues. Here the CDR3 reads CASSQVSQQPRHF. CDR3 nucleotide sequence: TGTGCCAGCAGCCAAGTCTCTCAGCAGCCCCGGCATTTT. Supplemented by reference TRBV14 and TRBJ1-5, the full variable domain reads EAGVTQFPSHSVIEKGQTVTLRCDPISGHDNLYWYRRVMGKEIKFLLHFVKESKQDESGMPNNRFLAERTGGTYSTLKVQPAELEDSGVYFCASSQVSQQPRHFGDGTRLSIL.

This sequence joins TRBV18 and TRBJ2-7; the D call may be TRBD1 or TRBD2 (5 bases each). Germline CDR1 reads KGHSH; CDR2 reads LQKENI. The V end lost 1 base, the J end lost 5 bases, and 12 bases lay between the germline ends. The CDR3 contains 14 residues. The CDR3 DNA is TGTGCCAGCTCACCACTGCCGGGACCCCACGAGCAGTACTTC. Translation gives CASSPLPGPHEQYF.

CDR3 protein: CASSLRGGTLSKQYF. CDR3 nucleotide sequence: TGTGCCAGCAGCTTGCGAGGGGGTACCTTGTCGAAGCAGTACTTC. This rearrangement joins TRBV7-2 to TRBJ2-7; possibly TRBD1 for D (6 bases). Between the trimmed V and J ends, which lost 3 bases and 8 bases, there was a span of 20 bases. Germline CDR1 and CDR2: SGHTA and FQGNSA. This CDR3 region has 15 residues.

Concerning this clonotype itself: A read error may account for a junction end that differs from germline. V gene TRBV9 combines with J gene TRBJ2-5; the match to TRBD1 covers 7 bases. Germline V gene data show CDR1 as SGDLS and CDR2 as YYNGEE. CDR3 length equals 12 residues. The chain's CDR3 is CASSGSRDSPNF. The CDR3 nucleotides read TGTGCCAGCAGCGGATCTAGGGACAGTCCTAACTTC.

This chain links TRBV9 with TRBJ2-3; D is undetermined. The CDR3 extends over 12 amino acids. The V end lost 2 bases, the J end lost 3 bases, and 4 bases lay between the germline ends. The V gene's germline CDR1 is SGDLS and CDR2 YYNGEE. This CDR3 reads CASSVSTDTQYF. DNA of the CDR3: TGTGCCAGCAGCGTCTCGACAGATACGCAGTATTTT.

This clonotype was detected once. The gene calls are TRBV10-3 and TRBJ1-6; 10 bases are a match to TRBD1. The CDR3 length is 16 residues. CDR1 is ENHRY, CDR2 SYGVKD, per germline. Trimming took 2 bases from V and 6 from J; bases not matched to a gene: 4. This CDR3 reads CAISETDRGGNSPLHF. The CDR3 DNA is TGTGCCATCAGTGAGACGGACAGGGGGGGTAATTCACCCCTCCACTTT.

The rearrangement joins TRBV15 to TRBJ1-1; 8 bases map to TRBD1. J was trimmed by 10 bases and V by 6 bases; bases with no gene match: 10. Germline-derived CDR1 and CDR2 are LNHNV and YYDKDF (reference sequence). The CDR3 has 13 residues. The chain's CDR3 is CATRASGGSGAFF. The CDR3 nucleotides are TGTGCCACCAGAGCATCAGGGGGCTCGGGAGCTTTCTTT.

J is TRBJ2-7 and V is TRBV3-1; D ambiguous. V was clipped by 0 bases and J by 0 bases, with 3 bases between them. This CDR3 comprises 13 residues. Per the germline V gene, CDR1 is LGHDT and CDR2 is YNNKEL (reference sequence). The CDR3 reads CASSQDLSYEQYF. CDR3 DNA sequence: TGTGCCAGCAGCCAAGACCTCTCCTACGAGCAGTACTTC.

J is TRBJ2-6 and V is TRBV3-1, with D hard to call. CDR1 and CDR2 (germline): LGHDT, YNNKEL (reference sequence). The CDR3 runs to 14 residues. With 0 bases removed from V and 3 bases from J, the gap between germline ends came to 3 bases. The CDR3 sequence is CASSQDYGANVLTF. The DNA for the CDR3 is TGTGCCAGCAGCCAAGATTATGGGGCCAACGTCCTGACTTTC.

The rearrangement uses TRBV2 and TRBJ2-1; D remains ambiguous. The V gene lost 7 bases and the J gene lost 0 bases, with 13 bases spanning the gap. Germline CDR1 and CDR2: SNHLY and FYNNEI. CDR3 length equals 15 residues. For the CDR3, the DNA is TGTGCCAGCATTACGACTCTTAGCTCCTACAATGAGCAGTTCTTC. Its translation is CASITTLSSYNEQFF.

The chain couples TRBV24-1 to TRBJ1-2; D is perhaps TRBD1 (5 bases). CDR1 and CDR2 from the germline V gene are KGHDR and SFDVKD. The CDR3 length is 12 residues. V was clipped by 10 bases and J by 6 bases, with 14 bases between them. The CDR3 DNA sequence: TGTGCCACATCTCGGGGGGTCCATGGCTACACCTTC. As protein: CATSRGVHGYTF.